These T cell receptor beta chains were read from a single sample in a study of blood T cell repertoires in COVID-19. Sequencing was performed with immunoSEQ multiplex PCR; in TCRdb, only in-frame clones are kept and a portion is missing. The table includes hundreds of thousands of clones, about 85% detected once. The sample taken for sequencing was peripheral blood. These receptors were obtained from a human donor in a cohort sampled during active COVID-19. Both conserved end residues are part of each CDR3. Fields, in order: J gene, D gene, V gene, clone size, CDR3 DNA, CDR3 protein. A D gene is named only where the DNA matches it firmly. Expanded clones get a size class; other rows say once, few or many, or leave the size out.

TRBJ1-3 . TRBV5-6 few TGTGCCAGCAGCTTGGGGGACTACTCTGGAAACACCATATATTTT CASSLGDYSGNTIYF
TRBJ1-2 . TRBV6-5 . TGTGCCAGCCTGCCCCGGGGGGGAGGTTATGGCTACACCTTC CASLPRGGGYGYTF
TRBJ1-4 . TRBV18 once TGTGCCAGCTCACCCGGCGCTCAGGGCAGCACAACTAATGAAAAACTGTTTTTT CASSPGAQGSTTNEKLFF
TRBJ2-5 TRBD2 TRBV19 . TGTGCCAGTAGTCCCATTAGCGGGAGGCCAGTGGAGACCCAGTACTTC CASSPISGRPVETQYF
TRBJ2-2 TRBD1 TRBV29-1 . TGCAGCGTTTGGGACAGAACGAACACCGGGGAGCTGTTTTTT CSVWDRTNTGELFF
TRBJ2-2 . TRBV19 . TGTGCCAGTAGTATGGAGGGGAGCGGGGAGCTGTTTTTT CASSMEGSGELFF
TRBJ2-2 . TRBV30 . TGTGCCTGGCGGAACACCGGGGAGCTGTTTTTT CAWRNTGELFF
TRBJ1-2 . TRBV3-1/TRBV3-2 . TGTGCCAGCAGCCAAGATGCAGGGGTCGGCTACACCTTC CASSQDAGVGYTF
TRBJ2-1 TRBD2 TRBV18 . TGTGCCAGCTCACCTAGCGGACTAGGGTCCAATGAGCAGTTCTTC CASSPSGLGSNEQFF
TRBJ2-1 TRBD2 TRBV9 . TGTGCCAGCAACCCGACTAGCGGGAGTTCGGGTGAGCAGTTCTTC CASNPTSGSSGEQFF
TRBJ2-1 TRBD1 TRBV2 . TGTGCCAGTAGCCGGGACAGCAATGAGCAGTTCTTC CASSRDSNEQFF
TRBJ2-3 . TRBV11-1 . TGTGCCAGCAGTGTTGCGCACGCTAGCACAGATACGCAGTATTTT CASSVAHASTDTQYF
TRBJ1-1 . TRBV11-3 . TGTGCCAGCACCAAGAACACTGAAGCTTTCTTT CASTKNTEAFF
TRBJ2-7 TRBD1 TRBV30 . TGTGCCTGGGACCCGGGACAGGCCTACGAGCAGTACTTC CAWDPGQAYEQYF
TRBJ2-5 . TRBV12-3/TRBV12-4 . TGTGCCAGCAGTTTCGGGGGAATAGAGACCCAGTACTTC CASSFGGIETQYF
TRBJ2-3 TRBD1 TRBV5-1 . TGCGCCAGCAGCTCGCCGGGACAGGGTACGCAGTATTTT CASSSPGQGTQYF
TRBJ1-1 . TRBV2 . TGTGCCAGCAGCGCGGATATGAACACTGAAGCTTTCTTT CASSADMNTEAFF
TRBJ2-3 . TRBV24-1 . TGTGCCACCAGTGATTCGCGCGCCGGCACAGATACGCAGTATTTT CATSDSRAGTDTQYF
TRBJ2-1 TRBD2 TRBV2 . TGTGCCAGCAGTGTCCTGGCTAGCGGGAGCGATGAGCAGTTCTTC CASSVLASGSDEQFF